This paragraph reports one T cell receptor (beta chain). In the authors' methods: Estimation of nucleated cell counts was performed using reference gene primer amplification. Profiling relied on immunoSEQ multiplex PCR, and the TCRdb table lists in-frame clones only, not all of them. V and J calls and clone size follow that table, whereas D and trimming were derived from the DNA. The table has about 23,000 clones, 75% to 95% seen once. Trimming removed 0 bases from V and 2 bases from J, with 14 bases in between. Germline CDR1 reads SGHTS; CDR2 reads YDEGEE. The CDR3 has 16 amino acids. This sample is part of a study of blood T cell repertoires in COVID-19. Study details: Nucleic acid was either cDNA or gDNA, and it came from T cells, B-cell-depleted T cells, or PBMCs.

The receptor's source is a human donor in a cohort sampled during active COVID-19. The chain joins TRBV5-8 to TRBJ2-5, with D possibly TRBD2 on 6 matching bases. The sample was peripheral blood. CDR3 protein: CASSLAGWAGQETQYF. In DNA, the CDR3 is TGTGCCAGCAGCTTGGCCGGATGGGCGGGGCAAGAGACCCAGTACTTC.